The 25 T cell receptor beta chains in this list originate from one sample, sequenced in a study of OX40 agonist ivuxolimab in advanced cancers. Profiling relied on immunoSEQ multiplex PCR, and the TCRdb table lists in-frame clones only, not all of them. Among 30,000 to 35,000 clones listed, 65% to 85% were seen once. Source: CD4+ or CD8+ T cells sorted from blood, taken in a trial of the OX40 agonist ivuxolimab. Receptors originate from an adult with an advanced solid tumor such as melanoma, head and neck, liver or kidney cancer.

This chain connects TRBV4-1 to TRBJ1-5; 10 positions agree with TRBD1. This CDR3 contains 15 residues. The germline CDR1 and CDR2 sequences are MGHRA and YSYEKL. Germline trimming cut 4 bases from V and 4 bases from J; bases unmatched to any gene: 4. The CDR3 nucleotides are TGCGCCAGCAGCCCGGGGACAGGGGCTAATCAGCCCCAGCATTTT. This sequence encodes CASSPGTGANQPQHF.

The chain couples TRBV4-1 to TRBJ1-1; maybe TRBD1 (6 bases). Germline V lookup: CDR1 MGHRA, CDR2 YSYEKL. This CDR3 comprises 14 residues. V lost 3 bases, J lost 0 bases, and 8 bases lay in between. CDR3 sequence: CASSQDSLNTEAFF. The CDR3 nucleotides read TGCGCCAGCAGCCAGGACAGCTTGAACACTGAAGCTTTCTTT.

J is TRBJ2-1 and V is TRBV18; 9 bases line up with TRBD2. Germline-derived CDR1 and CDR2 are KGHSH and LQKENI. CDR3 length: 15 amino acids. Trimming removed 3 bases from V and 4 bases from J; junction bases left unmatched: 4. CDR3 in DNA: TGTGCCAGCTCACCGTCTAGCGGGAATTACAATGAGCAGTTCTTC. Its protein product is CASSPSSGNYNEQFF.

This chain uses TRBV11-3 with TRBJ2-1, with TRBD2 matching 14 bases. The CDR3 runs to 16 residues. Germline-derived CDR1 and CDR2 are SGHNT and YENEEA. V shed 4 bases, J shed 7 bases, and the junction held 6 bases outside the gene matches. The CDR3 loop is CASSSPTSGGDNEQFF. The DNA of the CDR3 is TGTGCCAGCAGCTCCCCGACTAGCGGGGGGGATAATGAGCAGTTCTTC.

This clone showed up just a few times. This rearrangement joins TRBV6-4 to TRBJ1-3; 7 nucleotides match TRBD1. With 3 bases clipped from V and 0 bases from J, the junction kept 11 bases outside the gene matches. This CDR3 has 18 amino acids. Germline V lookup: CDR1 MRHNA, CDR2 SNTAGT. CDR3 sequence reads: CASSDERGTVLSGNTIYF. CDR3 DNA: TGTGCCAGCAGTGATGAGAGGGGGACAGTCCTCTCTGGAAACACCATATATTTT.

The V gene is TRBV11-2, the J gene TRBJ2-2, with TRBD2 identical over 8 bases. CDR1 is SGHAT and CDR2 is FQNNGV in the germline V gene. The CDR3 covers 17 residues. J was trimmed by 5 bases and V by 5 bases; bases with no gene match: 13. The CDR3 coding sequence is TGTGCCAGCAGCGCGACCGGGACTAGTTTAGGGACCGGGGAGCTGTTTTTT. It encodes CASSATGTSLGTGELFF.

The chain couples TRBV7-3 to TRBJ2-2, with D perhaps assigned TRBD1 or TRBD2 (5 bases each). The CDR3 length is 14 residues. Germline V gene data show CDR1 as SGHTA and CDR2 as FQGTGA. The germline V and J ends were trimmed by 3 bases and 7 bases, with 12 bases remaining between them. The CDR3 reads CASSFPGPVGELFF. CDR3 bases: TGTGCCAGCAGCTTCCCGGGACCAGTCGGGGAGCTGTTTTTT.

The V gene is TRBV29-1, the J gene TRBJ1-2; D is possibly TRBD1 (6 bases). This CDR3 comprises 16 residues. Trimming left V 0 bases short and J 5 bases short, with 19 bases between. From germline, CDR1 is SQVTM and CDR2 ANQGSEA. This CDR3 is CSVEDPQGNKEYGYTF. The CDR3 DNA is TGCAGCGTTGAAGACCCGCAGGGGAATAAAGAATATGGCTACACCTTC. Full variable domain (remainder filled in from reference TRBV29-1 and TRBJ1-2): SAVISQKPSRDICQRGTSLTIQCQVDSQVTMMFWYRQQPGQSLTLIATANQGSEATYESGFVIDKFPISRPNLTFSTLTVSNMSPEDSSIYLCSVEDPQGNKEYGYTFGSGTRLTVV.

The CDR3, as DNA: TGTGCCAGCAGTCCCGTAGGACAAGAGACCCAGTACTTC. As protein: CASSPVGQETQYF. The chain carries TRBV7-9 and TRBJ2-5, with D unclear. CDR1 is SEHNR, CDR2 FQNEAQ, per germline (reference sequence). V was pared by 6 bases and J by 2 bases, with 10 bases between. The CDR3 is made up of 13 amino acids.

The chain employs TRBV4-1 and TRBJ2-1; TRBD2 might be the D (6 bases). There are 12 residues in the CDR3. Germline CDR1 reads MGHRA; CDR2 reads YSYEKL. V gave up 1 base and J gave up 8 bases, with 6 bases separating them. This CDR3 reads CASSQVADEQFF. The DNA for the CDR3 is TGCGCCAGCAGCCAAGTAGCGGATGAGCAGTTCTTC.

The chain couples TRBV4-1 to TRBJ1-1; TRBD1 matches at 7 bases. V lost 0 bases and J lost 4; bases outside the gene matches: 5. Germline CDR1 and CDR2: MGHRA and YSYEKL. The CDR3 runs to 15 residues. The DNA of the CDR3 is TGCGCCAGCAGCCAAGAGGGCCAGGGGGGCACTGAAGCTTTCTTT. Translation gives CASSQEGQGGTEAFF.

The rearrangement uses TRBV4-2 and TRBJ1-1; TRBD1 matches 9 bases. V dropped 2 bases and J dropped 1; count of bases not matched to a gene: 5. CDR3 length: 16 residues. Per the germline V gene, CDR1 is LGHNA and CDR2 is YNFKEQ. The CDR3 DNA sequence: TGTGCCAGCAGCCAACCGACAGGGGGTGGGAACACTGAAGCTTTCTTT. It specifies CASSQPTGGGNTEAFF.

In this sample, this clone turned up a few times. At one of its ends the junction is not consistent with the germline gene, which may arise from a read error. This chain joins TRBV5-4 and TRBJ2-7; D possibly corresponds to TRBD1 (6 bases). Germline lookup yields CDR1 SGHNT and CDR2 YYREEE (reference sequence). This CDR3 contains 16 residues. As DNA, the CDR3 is TGCGCCAGCAGCCAAGAGGCGACAGGCCAATTCTACGAGCAGTACTTC. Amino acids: CASSQEATGQFYEQYF.

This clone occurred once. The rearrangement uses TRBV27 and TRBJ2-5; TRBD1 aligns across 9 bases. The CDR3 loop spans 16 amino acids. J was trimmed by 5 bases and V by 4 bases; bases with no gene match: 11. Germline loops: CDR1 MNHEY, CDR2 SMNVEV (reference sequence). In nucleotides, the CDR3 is TGTGCCAGCAGTTCAGTACCCGGGACAGGGCAGGAGACCCAGTACTTC. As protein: CASSSVPGTGQETQYF.

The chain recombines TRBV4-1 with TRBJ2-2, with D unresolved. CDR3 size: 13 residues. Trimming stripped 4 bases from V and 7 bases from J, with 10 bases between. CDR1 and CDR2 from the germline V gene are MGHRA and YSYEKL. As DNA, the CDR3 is TGCGCCAGCAGCCCCCTTTCAGGCGGGGAGCTGTTTTTT. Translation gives CASSPLSGGELFF.

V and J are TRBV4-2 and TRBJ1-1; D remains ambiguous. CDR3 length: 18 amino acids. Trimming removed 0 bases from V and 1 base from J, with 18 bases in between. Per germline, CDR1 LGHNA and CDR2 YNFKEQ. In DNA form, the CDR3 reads TGTGCCAGCAGCCAAGATCAGGTAGGACTTGCCACGAACACTGAAGCTTTCTTT. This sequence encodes CASSQDQVGLATNTEAFF.

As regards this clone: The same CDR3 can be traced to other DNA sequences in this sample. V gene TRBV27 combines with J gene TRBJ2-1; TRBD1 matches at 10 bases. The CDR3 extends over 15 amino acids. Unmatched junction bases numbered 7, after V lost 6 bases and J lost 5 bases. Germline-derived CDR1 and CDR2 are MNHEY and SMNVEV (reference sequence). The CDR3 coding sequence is TGTGCCAGCAGCCTAGCCGGGACAGGGGACAATGAGCAGTTCTTC. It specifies CASSLAGTGDNEQFF.

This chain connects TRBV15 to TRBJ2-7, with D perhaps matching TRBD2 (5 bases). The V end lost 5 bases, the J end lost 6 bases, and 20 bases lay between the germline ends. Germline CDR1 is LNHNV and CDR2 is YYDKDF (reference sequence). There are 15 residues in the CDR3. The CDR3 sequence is CATSGVRTGRAEQYF. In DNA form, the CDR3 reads TGTGCCACCAGCGGGGTCAGGACTGGTCGGGCCGAGCAGTACTTC. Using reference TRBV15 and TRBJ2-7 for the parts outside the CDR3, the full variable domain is DAMVIQNPRYQVTQFGKPVTLSCSQTLNHNVMYWYQQKSSQAPKLLFHYYDKDFNNEADTPDNFQSRRPNTSFCFLDIRSPGLGDTAMYLCATSGVRTGRAEQYFGPGTRLTVT.

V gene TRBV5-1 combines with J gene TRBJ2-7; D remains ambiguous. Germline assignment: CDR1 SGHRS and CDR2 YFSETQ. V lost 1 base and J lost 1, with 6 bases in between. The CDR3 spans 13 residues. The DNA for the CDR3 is TGCGCCAGCAGCTTGATTCAGTCCTACGAGCAGTACTTC. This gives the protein CASSLIQSYEQYF.

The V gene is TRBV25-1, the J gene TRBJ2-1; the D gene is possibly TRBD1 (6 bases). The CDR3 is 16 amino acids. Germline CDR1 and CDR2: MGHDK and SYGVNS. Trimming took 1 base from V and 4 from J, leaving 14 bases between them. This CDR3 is CASSEFGQTLYNEQFF. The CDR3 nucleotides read TGTGCCAGCAGTGAATTCGGACAGACTTTATACAATGAGCAGTTCTTC.

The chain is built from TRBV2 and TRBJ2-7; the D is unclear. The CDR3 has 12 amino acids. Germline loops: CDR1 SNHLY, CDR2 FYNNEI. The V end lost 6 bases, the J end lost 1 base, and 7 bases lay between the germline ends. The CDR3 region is CASSSSSYEQYF. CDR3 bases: TGTGCCAGCAGCTCTAGTTCCTACGAGCAGTACTTC.

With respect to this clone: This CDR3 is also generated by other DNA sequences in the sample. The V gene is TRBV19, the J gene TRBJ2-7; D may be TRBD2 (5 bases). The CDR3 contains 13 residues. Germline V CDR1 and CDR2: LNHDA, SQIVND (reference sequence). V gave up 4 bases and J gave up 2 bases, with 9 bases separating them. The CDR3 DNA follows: TGTGCCAGTAGTACCGACGGGGCCTACGAGCAGTACTTC. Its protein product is CASSTDGAYEQYF.

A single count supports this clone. For the CDR3, the DNA is TGCGCCAGCAGCCCCGGGAACACTGAAGCTTTCTTT. It specifies CASSPGNTEAFF. J is TRBJ1-1 and V is TRBV5-1; D uncertain. V lost 4 bases and J lost 1, with 5 bases in between. This CDR3 is built from 12 residues. The V gene's germline CDR1 is SGHRS and CDR2 YFSETQ.

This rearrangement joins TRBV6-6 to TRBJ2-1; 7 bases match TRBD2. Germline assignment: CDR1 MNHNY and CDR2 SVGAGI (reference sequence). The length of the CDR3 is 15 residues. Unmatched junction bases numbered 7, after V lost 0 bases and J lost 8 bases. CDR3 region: CASSYSSAGVHEQFF. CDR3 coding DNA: TGTGCCAGCAGTTACTCGTCGGCGGGAGTACATGAGCAGTTCTTC.

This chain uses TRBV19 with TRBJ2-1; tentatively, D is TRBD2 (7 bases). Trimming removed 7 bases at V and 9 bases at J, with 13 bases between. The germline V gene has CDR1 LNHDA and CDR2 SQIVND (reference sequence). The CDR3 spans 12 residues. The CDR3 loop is CASTTGGTEQFF. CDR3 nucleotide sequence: TGTGCCAGTACTACGGGGGGCACTGAGCAGTTCTTC.